Listed below are T cell receptor beta chains from one sample, sequenced in a study of CD8 T cells in Susac syndrome. TCRdb fed the immunoSEQ multiplex PCR reads into MiXCR, producing one record per CDR3 protein. The sample contains 100,000 to 150,000 distinct CDR3 sequences, nearly 95% of which appear only once. The material sequenced was CD4+ T cells from PBMCs. The receptors here all came from a human donor in good health. Both conserved end residues are part of each CDR3. D genes are given only for firm matches. The listing skips clone size in some rows; elsewhere it reads once, few, many or a size class.

TRBV29-1	TRBJ2-1	.	.	TGCAGCGTTGAGAAACCGCCGGGCAATGAGCAGTTCTTC	CSVEKPPGNEQFF
TRBV3-1	TRBJ2-5	TRBD2	.	TGTGCCAGCAGCCCCGGTCCGGGACTAGCGGGAGAAGAGACCCAGTACTTC	CASSPGPGLAGEETQYF
TRBV6-2/TRBV6-3	TRBJ1-1	.	.	TGTGCCTGCTCGGGGAACACTGAAGCTTTCTTT	CACSGNTEAFF
TRBV5-1	TRBJ2-7	.	.	TGCGCCAGCAGCTTGGACCCGGGACTTTACTACGAGCAGTACTTC	CASSLDPGLYYEQYF
TRBV30	TRBJ2-1	TRBD2	.	TGTGCCTGGAGGGTAGCGGGAGCGGGGAATGAGCAGTTCTTC	CAWRVAGAGNEQFF
TRBV27	TRBJ2-7	.	.	TGTGCCAGCAGAAAGGGCGGTGCCTACGAGCAGTACTTC	CASRKGGAYEQYF
TRBV3-1	TRBJ1-6	.	.	TGTGCCAGCAGCCCATCGGAACAGCCAAATTCACCCCTCCACTTT	CASSPSEQPNSPLHF
TRBV28	TRBJ1-2	TRBD1	.	TGTGCCAGCAGTTTCCCTCCGGGACAGGGAAGATATGGCTACACCTTC	CASSFPPGQGRYGYTF
TRBV6-5	TRBJ2-1	.	.	TGTGCCAGCTCCCTCAGCAGTACCTACAATGAGCAGTTCTTC	CASSLSSTYNEQFF
TRBV18	TRBJ2-7	.	once	TGTGCCAGCTCACCGGGGGGTTCCAGCTCCTACGAGCAGTACTTC	CASSPGGSSSYEQYF
TRBV29-1	TRBJ1-3	.	once	TGCAGCGTCACTAAAGACTCTGGAAACACCATATATTTT	CSVTKDSGNTIYF
TRBV7-9	TRBJ1-5	.	once	TGTGCCAGCAGCTTAGCAGGGGGGATTGAGCCCCAGCATTTT	CASSLAGGIEPQHF
TRBV5-1	TRBJ2-3	.	.	TGCGCCAGCAGCTTCTCGAGCGGAGAGAGAAGCACAGATACGCAGTATTTT	CASSFSSGERSTDTQYF
TRBV5-1	TRBJ2-7	.	.	TGCGCCAGCAGCTTTGGTGGTCGGGGTGGAGGCTACGAGCAGTACTTC	CASSFGGRGGGYEQYF
TRBV2	TRBJ1-2	.	.	TGTGCCAGCACCACAGGGATGGGGGGCTACACCTTC	CASTTGMGGYTF
TRBV28	TRBJ1-2	.	.	TGTGCCAGCAGTTTGGGGCAGAACTATGGCTACACCTTC	CASSLGQNYGYTF
TRBV7-2	TRBJ1-1	.	.	TGTGCCAGCAGCTTAGCGCCCGCCAGGGAGACTGAAGCTTTCTTT	CASSLAPARETEAFF
TRBV25-1	TRBJ2-5	.	.	TGTGCCAGCAGTTCGATCCGGGACCAACAAGAGACCCAGTACTTC	CASSSIRDQQETQYF
TRBV7-6	TRBJ2-1	.	few	TGTGCCAGCAGCTTTACGGGGACAGAGCAGTTCTTC	CASSFTGTEQFF
TRBV6-5	TRBJ2-7	.	.	TGTGCCAGCAGTCTACTCGGGACGGCCGACTACGAGCAGTACTTC	CASSLLGTADYEQYF
TRBV27	TRBJ1-5	.	.	TGTGCCAGCAGTATGGAGACCTCCAATCAGCCCCAGCATTTT	CASSMETSNQPQHF